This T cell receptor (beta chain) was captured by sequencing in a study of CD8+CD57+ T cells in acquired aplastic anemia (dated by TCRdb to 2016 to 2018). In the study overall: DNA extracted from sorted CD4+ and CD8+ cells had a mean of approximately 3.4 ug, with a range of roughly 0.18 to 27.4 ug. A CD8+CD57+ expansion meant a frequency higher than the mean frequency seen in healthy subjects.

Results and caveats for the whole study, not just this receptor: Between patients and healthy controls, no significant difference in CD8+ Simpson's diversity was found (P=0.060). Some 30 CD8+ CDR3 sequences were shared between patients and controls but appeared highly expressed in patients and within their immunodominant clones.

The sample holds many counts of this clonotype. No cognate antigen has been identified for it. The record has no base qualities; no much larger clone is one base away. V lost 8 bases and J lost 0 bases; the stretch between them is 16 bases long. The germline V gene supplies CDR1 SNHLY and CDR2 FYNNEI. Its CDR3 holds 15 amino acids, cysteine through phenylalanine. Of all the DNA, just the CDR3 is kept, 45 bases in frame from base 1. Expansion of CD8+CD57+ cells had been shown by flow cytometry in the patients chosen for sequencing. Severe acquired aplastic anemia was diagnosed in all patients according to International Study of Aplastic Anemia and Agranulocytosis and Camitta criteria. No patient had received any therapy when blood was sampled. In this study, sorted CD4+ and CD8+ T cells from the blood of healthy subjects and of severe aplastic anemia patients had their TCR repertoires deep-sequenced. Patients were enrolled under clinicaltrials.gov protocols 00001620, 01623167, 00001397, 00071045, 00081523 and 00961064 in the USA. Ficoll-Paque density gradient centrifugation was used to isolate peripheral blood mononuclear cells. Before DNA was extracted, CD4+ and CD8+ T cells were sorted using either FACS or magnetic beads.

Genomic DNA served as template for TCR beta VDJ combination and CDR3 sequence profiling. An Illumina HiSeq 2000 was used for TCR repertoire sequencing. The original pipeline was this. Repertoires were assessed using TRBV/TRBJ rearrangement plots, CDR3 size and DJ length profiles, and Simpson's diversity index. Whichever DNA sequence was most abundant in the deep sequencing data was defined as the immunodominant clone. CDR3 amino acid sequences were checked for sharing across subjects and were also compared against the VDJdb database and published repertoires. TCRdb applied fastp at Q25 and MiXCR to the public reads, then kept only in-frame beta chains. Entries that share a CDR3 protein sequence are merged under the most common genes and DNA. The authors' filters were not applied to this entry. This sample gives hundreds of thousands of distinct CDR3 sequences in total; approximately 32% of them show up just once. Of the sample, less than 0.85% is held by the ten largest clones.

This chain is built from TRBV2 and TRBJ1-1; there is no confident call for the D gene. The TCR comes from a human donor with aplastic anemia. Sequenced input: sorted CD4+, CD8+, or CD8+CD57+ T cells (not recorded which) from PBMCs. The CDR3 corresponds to CASAGRARMNTEAFF. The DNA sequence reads TGTGCCAGCGCTGGGCGGGCCAGAATGAACACTGAAGCTTTCTTT.